Detailed here is one T cell receptor beta chain. Its antigen is unknown. No clone much larger than this one lies a single base away; base qualities are absent. CD8 naive samples consisted of CD45RO-negative cells that were positively selected for CCR7, yielding a CD45RA+CCR7+ population without TemRA cells. The donors were healthy, HIV-negative adults with no recently reported acute infections or vaccinations. Every donor was a Caucasian adult residing in Nashville, Tennessee, USA. Blood was collected by leukapheresis, and PBMCs were isolated by Ficoll-Histopaque density gradient centrifugation and then cryopreserved in liquid nitrogen vapor phase. Analytical flow cytometry was used to check the purity and quantity of each magnetically sorted T cell population. Genomic DNA was isolated from each sorted fraction and quantified by UV absorbance on a Nanodrop 2000c. The sample comes from a study of shared clonotypes between healthy human individuals (dated by TCRdb to the early 2020s). In the study overall: A couple of women and a few men aged 18 to 49 years were included in the cohort. For each donor, CD4 naive and CD4 memory were each run on three plates, CD8 naive on two plates, and CD8 memory on one plate. Blood TCR repertoires of five healthy adults were deeply sequenced to estimate repertoire size and the extent of clonotype sharing between individuals. Libraries were prepared and TCR repertoires were sequenced by different laboratories using diverse techniques, in order to increase sequencing depth and limit assay-specific biases. Each donor's leukapheresis produced roughly between roughly 0.85 and 9 billion PBMCs.

The paper's findings and limits, for the study overall: Compared with non-shared clonotypes, the clonotypes found in all four sorted-subset donors had higher generation probabilities. Sharing across a few donors was observed for around 5% of naive CD4, under 4% of naive CD8, over 2% of memory CD4, and roughly 0.4% of memory CD8 clonotypes. Incomplete sequencing was indicated by rarefaction of sorted-subset datasets, despite the large sequencing depth. Because the study included a small number of donors, the genetic and exposure-history diversity represented was limited. Based on pairwise subsampling, the degree of clonotype sharing among donors was expected to be affected by sequencing depth. Larger estimated clonotype richness was generally found for naive subsets than for memory subsets. Sampling was limited to blood, and TCR repertoires in tissue likely differ from TCR repertoires in blood.

Reading from cysteine to phenylalanine, the CDR3 counts 14 amino acids. Only CDR3 DNA remains: 42 bases, in frame from the first base. The V end gives up 5 bases and the J end 0 bases, leaving 0 bases in the junction not matched to a gene. In the germline V gene, CDR1 corresponds to SGHVS and CDR2 to FNYEAQ. TCR CDR3 regions were amplified from genomic DNA by multiplex PCR using the deep immunoSEQ assay. Genomic DNA extracted from each cell subset was distributed evenly over all wells of several immunoSEQ 96-well plates, and each plate served as one replicate. For sorted subsets, around 200 ng genomic DNA, equal to tens of thousands of T cell genomes, was loaded into each replicate PCR. Purified libraries were quantified with a Qubit 3.0 fluorometer, sized on a Bioanalyzer 2100, and re-quantified with the KAPA Library Quantification kit. Every immunoSEQ 96-well plate was sequenced on a dedicated single-read 150-cycle Illumina NextSeq 550 flow cell. Per the source publication's procedure: Because the immunoSEQ output held only junctional sequences and lacked quality scores, the filtering could not match the filtering applied to full-length reads. Sequences were annotated with PyIR, a Python wrapper for IgBLAST v1.9, and V/J genes and CDR3 were assigned using IMGT germline references. Reads were removed for weak V/J assignments (E-value above 1e-6), missing CDR3, stop codons, out-of-frame junctions, or ambiguous translated residues. V3J clonotypes were defined as sequences sharing an identical inferred V gene, J gene, and CDR3 amino acid sequence. To compute the percentage overlap between repertoires, the number of shared unique clonotypes was divided by the size of the smaller repertoire. Repertoire richness was assessed with RTK rarefaction, the Chao1 estimator, and Recon v2.1 estimates of unobserved clonotypes. OLGA was used to compute generation probabilities for all TCRbeta clonotypes that the gDNA method yielded from several donors. Entries here come from immuneACCESS through TCRdb and include only in-frame sequences with V and J called. Some clones fail to appear in such tables; in the studies checked, an unresolved V gene covers under half of the shortfall, and the cause of the remainder is unknown. The DNA was the basis for D and trimming; V, J and clone size are from that table. This sample holds hundreds of thousands of clones; 95% to 97% were observed only once. Around 0.1% of the sample is in the top ten clones.

The rearranged segments are TRBV7-6 and TRBJ2-3, with 9 central nucleotides matching TRBD2. Material: naive CD8+ T cells sorted from blood. This specimen's cell subset or site label, per the study, means: CD45RA+CCR7+. The receptor was isolated from a woman in her twenties or thirties in good health. At the DNA level, the sequence is TGTGCCAGCAGCGGACTAGCGAGCACAGATACGCAGTATTTT. Its translation is CASSGLASTDTQYF.